The 25 T cell receptor beta chains below come from one sample, sequenced in a study of blood T cells in healthy people across ages. A second 7 to 11 cycle PCR used barcoded and J-beta primers. TCRdb passed the 5' RACE reads through MiXCR, listing each CDR3 protein once. The sample lists 1.5 million to 2 million distinct CDR3 sequences, 28% occurring once. Sequenced material: blood. Receptors were obtained from a woman under 40 in good health.

Worth noting for this clonotype: Since a much larger clone is just one base distant, this may be a read error. The chain is built from TRBV5-1 and TRBJ1-1, with 7 bases aligning to TRBD1. The germline V gene encodes CDR1 SGHRS and CDR2 YFSETQ. The CDR3 has 16 residues. Losses at the gene ends were 0 bases for V and 0 bases for J; bases not matched to a gene: 5. This chain's CDR3 is CASSLGTGAMNTEAFF. The CDR3 DNA follows: TGCGCCAGCAGCTTGGGCACAGGGGCTATGAACACTGAAGCTTTCTTT.

The rearrangement joins TRBV6-5 to TRBJ1-2, with 7 bases that match TRBD1. The CDR3 length is 13 residues. With V trimmed by 5 bases and J by 4 bases, 4 bases remained unmatched. In germline, CDR1 is MNHEY, CDR2 SVGAGI. The CDR3 region is CASSTGQTYGYTF. CDR3 nucleotides: TGTGCCAGCAGTACGGGACAGACCTATGGCTACACCTTC.

There are a few counts of this clonotype. This chain joins TRBV29-1 and TRBJ1-1, with D possibly TRBD1 on 5 matching bases. The V gene lost 7 bases and the J gene lost 4 bases, with 19 bases spanning the gap. The CDR3 sequence is 14 residues long. Germline V gene lookup returns CDR1 SQVTM and CDR2 ANQGSEA. In DNA form, the CDR3 reads TGCAGCGGGACATCGGGACTCGTCGTCACTGAAGCTTTCTTT. It specifies CSGTSGLVVTEAFF. The whole variable domain, remainder taken from reference TRBV29-1 and TRBJ1-1, is SAVISQKPSRDICQRGTSLTIQCQVDSQVTMMFWYRQQPGQSLTLIATANQGSEATYESGFVIDKFPISRPNLTFSTLTVSNMSPEDSSIYLCSGTSGLVVTEAFFGQGTRLTVV.

The rearrangement links TRBV3-1 to TRBJ2-1; TRBD2 aligns across 7 bases. In germline, CDR1 is LGHDT, CDR2 YNNKEL (reference sequence). The CDR3 extends over 15 amino acids. J was trimmed by 7 bases and V by 4 bases; bases with no gene match: 10. CDR3 DNA: TGTGCCAGCAGCCCCGCGGGCGGGAGTGGAAATGAGCAGTTCTTC. This gives the protein CASSPAGGSGNEQFF.

The CDR3 coding sequence is TGTGCCAGCAGCAGGACAGGGGAATTGAACACTGAAGCTTTCTTT. Its protein is CASSRTGELNTEAFF. J is TRBJ1-1 and V is TRBV27, with 9 bases identical to TRBD1. The V segment lost 6 bases and the J segment 0 bases; nucleotides outside the gene matches: 5. The CDR3 runs 15 residues. Per the germline V gene, CDR1 is MNHEY and CDR2 is SMNVEV (reference sequence).

A word on this clonotype: At one boundary the junction diverges from the germline segment, which might be a read error. CDR3 amino acids: CAGSPAPQDTQYF. The CDR3 DNA follows: TGTGCCGGCTCACCGGCCCCTCAAGATACGCAGTATTTT. The rearrangement links TRBV18 to TRBJ2-3; D uncertain. The CDR3 sequence is 13 residues long. CDR1 is KGHSH and CDR2 is LQKENI in the germline V gene.

There are a few counts of this clonotype. The V and J genes are TRBV24-1 and TRBJ2-1; possible D gene TRBD1, 5 bases. Trimming removed 0 bases at V and 10 bases at J, with 12 bases between. The CDR3 loop spans 14 amino acids. Germline CDR1 reads KGHDR; CDR2 reads SFDVKD. The CDR3 sequence: CATSDLHPRAEQFF. CDR3 coding DNA: TGTGCCACCAGTGATTTGCATCCCAGGGCCGAGCAGTTCTTC.

V and J are TRBV25-1 and TRBJ1-1; D uncertain. CDR3 length: 12 residues. CDR1 is MGHDK, CDR2 SYGVNS, per germline. Trimming cost V 4 bases and J 11 bases, with 14 bases left between them. CDR3 bases: TGTGCCAGCAGTGGCGCTAGGGATGGGGCTTTCTTT. Amino acids: CASSGARDGAFF.

This clonotype has ten or more counts. Here the CDR3 DNA reads TGTGCCAGCAGGGCAGGGGGTACTGGGGCCAACGTCCTGACTTTC. It yields the protein CASRAGGTGANVLTF. The V and J genes are TRBV6-5 and TRBJ2-6; 7 nucleotides match TRBD1. V shed 6 bases and J 2 bases; nucleotides not matched to a gene: 4. Germline CDR1 is MNHEY and CDR2 is SVGAGI. The CDR3 is 15 amino acids.

This chain connects TRBV30 to TRBJ2-5; TRBD1 is a possible D gene (6 bases). V was shortened by 4 bases and J by 5 bases, with 14 bases between the two germline ends. The CDR3 consists of 13 residues. Germline CDR1 is GTSNPN and CDR2 is SVGIG (reference sequence). The CDR3 protein is CAWNWNREETQYF. The CDR3 DNA is TGTGCCTGGAATTGGAACAGGGAGGAGACCCAGTACTTC.

This clonotype occurred a few times. The chain uses TRBV11-2 and TRBJ2-5; D remains unclear. V lost 0 bases and J lost 2, with 13 bases in between. The CDR3 runs to 16 residues. Germline V gene sequence: CDR1 SGHAT, CDR2 FQNNGV. The CDR3 protein is CASSLELARRQETQYF. The CDR3 DNA follows: TGTGCCAGCAGCTTAGAGCTGGCGAGACGACAAGAGACCCAGTACTTC.

Concerning this clonotype: A read error is possible here, since a much larger clone lies one base away. The chain links TRBV5-6 to TRBJ2-4; the D gene is possibly TRBD2 (5 bases). CDR3 length equals 14 residues. Germline V CDR1 and CDR2: SGHDT, YYEEEE. V gave up 1 base and J gave up 12 bases, with 17 bases separating them. As DNA, the CDR3 is TGTGCCAGCAGCTTGTTAGGACCCGACTACACTCAGTACTTC. Protein sequence: CASSLLGPDYTQYF.

This clonotype has just one count. A junction boundary mismatches the germline segment, possibly from a read error. This chain connects TRBV27 to TRBJ1-2; 9 bases agree with TRBD1. This CDR3 is 14 amino acids long. Germline values: CDR1 MNHEY, CDR2 SMNVEV (reference sequence). The CDR3 loop is CASRLRQGVGGYIF. The CDR3, as DNA: TGTGCCAGCAGGCTTCGACAGGGGGTGGGCGGCTACATCTTC.

This clonotype was counted a few times. The chain has TRBV20-1 and TRBJ1-1; D is possibly TRBD1 (6 bases). This CDR3 is 13 amino acids long. The ends were cut back, 4 bases at V and 7 bases at J, with 16 bases in the middle. Germline V gene data show CDR1 as DFQATT and CDR2 as SNEGSKA (reference sequence). Written as DNA, the CDR3 is TGCAGTGCTATTCGGACAGTAACAAATGAAGCTTTCTTT. It encodes CSAIRTVTNEAFF.

This clonotype was found a few times. This chain connects TRBV30 to TRBJ1-3; D uncertain. The germline CDR1 and CDR2 sequences are GTSNPN and SVGIG (reference sequence). The germline V and J ends were trimmed by 1 base and 3 bases, with 7 bases remaining between them. There are 13 residues in the CDR3. The CDR3 DNA sequence: TGTGCCTGGAGTGCCGGGGTTGGAAACACCATATATTTT. Its translation: CAWSAGVGNTIYF. The whole variable domain, filled in from reference TRBV30 and TRBJ1-3, reads SQTIHQWPATLVQPVGSPLSLECTVEGTSNPNLYWYRQAAGRGLQLLFYSVGIGQISSEVPQNLSASRPQDRQFILSSKKLLLSDSGFYLCAWSAGVGNTIYFGEGSWLTVV.

The chain uses TRBV20-1 and TRBJ2-1; D could derive from TRBD1 or TRBD2 (5 bases each). In germline, CDR1 is DFQATT, CDR2 SNEGSKA (reference sequence). Trimming cost V 3 bases and J 6 bases, with 15 bases left between them. The CDR3 covers 14 residues. The DNA for the CDR3 is TGCAGTGCTAGGAGGGGAGAAGGCTTCAATGAGCAGTTCTTC. Protein sequence: CSARRGEGFNEQFF.

This clonotype was recorded at least ten times. The chain carries TRBV4-1 and TRBJ2-5, with 16 bases that match TRBD2. Trimming took 3 bases from V and 2 from J; bases not matched to a gene: 3. Germline CDR1 MGHRA, CDR2 YSYEKL. The CDR3 contains 17 residues. CDR3: CASSHGTSGGVQETQYF. The DNA of the CDR3 is TGCGCCAGCAGCCACGGGACTAGCGGGGGGGTTCAAGAGACCCAGTACTTC.

This clonotype was detected only a few times. This chain joins TRBV9 and TRBJ2-3; 10 positions agree with TRBD1. CDR3 length: 16 amino acids. CDR1 and CDR2 (germline): SGDLS, YYNGEE. The V gene end was trimmed by 3 bases and the J gene end by 4 bases; junction bases not matched to a gene: 8. The CDR3 spells CASSARGGTGADTQYF. DNA of the CDR3: TGTGCCAGCAGCGCCAGAGGGGGGACAGGGGCAGATACGCAGTATTTT. The full variable domain, with the rest looked up from reference TRBV9 and TRBJ2-3, is DSGVTQTPKHLITATGQRVTLRCSPRSGDLSVYWYQQSLDQGLQFLIQYYNGEERAKGNILERFSAQQFPDLHSELNLSSLELGDSALYFCASSARGGTGADTQYFGPGTRLTVL.

This clonotype was seen more than once but under ten times. The chain couples TRBV9 to TRBJ2-1; D gene ambiguous. Germline-derived CDR1 and CDR2 are SGDLS and YYNGEE. This CDR3 is built from 13 residues. V was trimmed by 0 bases and J by 9 bases, leaving 10 bases between them. Here the CDR3 reads CASSVASGFEQFF. In DNA form, the CDR3 reads TGTGCCAGCAGCGTAGCCTCCGGCTTTGAGCAGTTCTTC.

This clonotype came up many times. V gene TRBV7-2 combines with J gene TRBJ2-5; perhaps D is TRBD1 or TRBD2 (6 bases each). The length of the CDR3 is 17 residues. Germline CDR1 and CDR2: SGHTA and FQGNSA. V lost 8 bases and J 2 bases, leaving 24 bases between the germline ends. The CDR3 spells CASRSVGGPSLQETQYF. As DNA, the CDR3 is TGTGCCAGCCGGTCGGTTGGGGGGCCCAGCCTTCAAGAGACCCAGTACTTC.

J is TRBJ2-2 and V is TRBV6-2 or TRBV6-3; 10 bases agree with TRBD2. Germline assignment: CDR1 MNHEY and CDR2 SVGEGT. CDR3 length: 18 residues. V shed 0 bases, J shed 3 bases, and the junction held 7 bases outside the gene matches. The CDR3 sequence is CASSYSPGLALDTGELFF. The CDR3 bases are TGTGCCAGCAGTTACTCCCCGGGACTAGCGCTCGACACCGGGGAGCTGTTTTTT.

This clonotype occurred a few times. The genes are TRBV7-9 and TRBJ2-4, with D uncertain. CDR1 SEHNR and CDR2 FQNEAQ come from the germline V gene (reference sequence). V dropped 1 base and J dropped 3 bases, with 16 bases sitting between them. The CDR3 is 17 residues long. The CDR3 DNA reads as TGTGCCAGCAGCTTAGGATCCTCGGGCTTAGGCAAAAACATTCAGTACTTC. Protein sequence: CASSLGSSGLGKNIQYF.

Worth noting for this clonotype: The junction differs from germline at one of its ends, possibly a read error. The CDR3 loop is CASSLYGSDNEKLFF. The CDR3 coding sequence is TGTGCCAGTAGCTTATACGGGTCGGATAATGAAAAACTGTTTTTT. The chain links TRBV7-9 to TRBJ1-4; D is unclear. There are 15 residues in the CDR3. CDR1 and CDR2 (germline): SEHNR, FQNEAQ (reference sequence).

This clonotype was seen only a few times. The gene calls are TRBV7-3 and TRBJ1-1; D gene unclear. Trimming left V 4 bases short and J 5 bases short, with 14 bases between. CDR1 and CDR2 (germline): SGHTA, FQGTGA. This CDR3 is 14 amino acids long. CDR3 DNA sequence: TGTGCCAGCAGCTCCCAAACTGTACGGACTGAAGCTTTCTTT. It specifies CASSSQTVRTEAFF. The complete variable domain, with remaining parts taken from reference TRBV7-3 and TRBJ1-1, reads GAGVSQTPSNKVTEKGKYVELRCDPISGHTALYWYRQSLGQGPEFLIYFQGTGAADDSGLPNDRFFAVRPEGSVSTLKIQRTERGDSAVYLCASSSQTVRTEAFFGQGTRLTVV.

The chain couples TRBV6-6 to TRBJ1-1, with D perhaps TRBD1 (5 bases). Looked up from germline, CDR1 is MNHNY and CDR2 is SVGAGI (reference sequence). Trimming left V 2 bases short and J 0 bases short, with 13 bases between. The CDR3 runs to 16 residues. The CDR3 nucleotides are TGTGCCAGCAGTTACGTCGGCAGGACAATGAACACTGAAGCTTTCTTT. Translating gives CASSYVGRTMNTEAFF.